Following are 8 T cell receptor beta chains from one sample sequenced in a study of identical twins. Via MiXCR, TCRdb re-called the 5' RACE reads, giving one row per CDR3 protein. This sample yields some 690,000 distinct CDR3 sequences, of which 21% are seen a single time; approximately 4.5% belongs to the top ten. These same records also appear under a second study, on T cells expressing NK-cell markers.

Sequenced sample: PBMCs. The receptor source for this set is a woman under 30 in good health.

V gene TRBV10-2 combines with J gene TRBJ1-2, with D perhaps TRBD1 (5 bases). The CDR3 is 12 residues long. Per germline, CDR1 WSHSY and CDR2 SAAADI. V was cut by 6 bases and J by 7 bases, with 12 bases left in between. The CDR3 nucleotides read TGCGCCAGCAGGGGACCTTTCGGTGGCTACACCTTC. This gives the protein CASRGPFGGYTF.

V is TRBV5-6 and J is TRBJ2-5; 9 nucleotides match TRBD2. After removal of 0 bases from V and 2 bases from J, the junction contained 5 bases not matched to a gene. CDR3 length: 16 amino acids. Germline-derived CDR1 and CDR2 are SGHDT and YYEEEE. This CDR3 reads CASSLESGGSQETQYF. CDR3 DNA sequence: TGTGCCAGCAGCTTGGAAAGCGGGGGGTCACAAGAGACCCAGTACTTC.

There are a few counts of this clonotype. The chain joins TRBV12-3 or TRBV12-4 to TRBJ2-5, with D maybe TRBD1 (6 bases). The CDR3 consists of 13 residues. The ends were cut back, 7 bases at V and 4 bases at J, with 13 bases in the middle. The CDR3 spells CASTPSRGETQYF. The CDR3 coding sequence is TGTGCCAGCACCCCCAGCAGGGGAGAGACCCAGTACTTC.

CDR3 DNA: TGCAGCGTTGAAGATTGGGGGAGGGAGACCCAGTACTTC. Amino acids: CSVEDWGRETQYF. The V and J genes are TRBV29-1 and TRBJ2-5; D might be TRBD2 (6 bases). Trimming pared 0 bases from V and 5 bases from J, leaving 10 bases between. Germline V lookup: CDR1 SQVTM, CDR2 ANQGSEA. This CDR3 region has 13 residues.

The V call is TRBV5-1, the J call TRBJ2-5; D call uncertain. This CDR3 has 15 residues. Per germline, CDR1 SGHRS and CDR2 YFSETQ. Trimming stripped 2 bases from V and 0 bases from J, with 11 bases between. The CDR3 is CASSLRPGYQETQYF. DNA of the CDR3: TGCGCCAGCAGCTTACGTCCGGGCTACCAAGAGACCCAGTACTTC.

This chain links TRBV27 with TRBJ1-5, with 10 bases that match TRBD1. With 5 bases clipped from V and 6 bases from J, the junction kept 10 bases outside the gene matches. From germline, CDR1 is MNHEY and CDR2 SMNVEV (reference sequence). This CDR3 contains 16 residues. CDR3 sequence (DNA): TGTGCCAGCAGTCCGCTGGGACAGGGGTTCTCTCAGCCCCAGCATTTT. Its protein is CASSPLGQGFSQPQHF.

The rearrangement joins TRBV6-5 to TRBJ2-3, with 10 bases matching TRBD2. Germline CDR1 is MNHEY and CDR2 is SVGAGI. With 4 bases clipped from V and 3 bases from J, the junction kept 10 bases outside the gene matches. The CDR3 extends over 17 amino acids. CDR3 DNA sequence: TGTGCCAGCAGTTCCCGAGCGGGAGGGGCGTCGACAGATACGCAGTATTTT. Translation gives CASSSRAGGASTDTQYF.

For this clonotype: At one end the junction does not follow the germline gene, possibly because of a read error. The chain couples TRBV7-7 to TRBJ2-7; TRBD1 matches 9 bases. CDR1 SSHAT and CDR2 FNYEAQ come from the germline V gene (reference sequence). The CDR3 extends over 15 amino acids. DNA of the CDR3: TGTGCTAGCAGCTTAGCACAGGGGGCTGACTACGAGCAGTACTTC. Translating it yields CASSLAQGADYEQYF.